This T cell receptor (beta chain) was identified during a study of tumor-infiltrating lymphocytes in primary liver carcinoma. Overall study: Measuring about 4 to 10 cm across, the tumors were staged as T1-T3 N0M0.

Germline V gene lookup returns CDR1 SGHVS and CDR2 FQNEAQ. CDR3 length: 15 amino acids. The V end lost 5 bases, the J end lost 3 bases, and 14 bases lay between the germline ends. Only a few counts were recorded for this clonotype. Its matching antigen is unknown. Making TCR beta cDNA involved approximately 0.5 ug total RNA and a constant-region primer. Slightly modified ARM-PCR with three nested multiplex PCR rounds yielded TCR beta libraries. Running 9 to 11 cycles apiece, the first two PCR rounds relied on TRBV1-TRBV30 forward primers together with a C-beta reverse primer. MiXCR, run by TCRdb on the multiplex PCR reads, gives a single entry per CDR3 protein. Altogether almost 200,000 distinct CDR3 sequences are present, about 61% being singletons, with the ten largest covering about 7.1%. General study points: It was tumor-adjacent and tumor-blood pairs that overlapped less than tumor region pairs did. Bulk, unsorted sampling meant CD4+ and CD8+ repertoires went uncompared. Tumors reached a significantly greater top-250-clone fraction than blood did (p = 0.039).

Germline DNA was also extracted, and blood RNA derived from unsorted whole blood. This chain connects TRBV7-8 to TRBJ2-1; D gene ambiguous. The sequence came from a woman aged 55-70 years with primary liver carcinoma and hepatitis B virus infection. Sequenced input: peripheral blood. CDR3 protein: CASSRRTLVYNEQFF. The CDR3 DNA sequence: TGTGCCAGCAGCCGCCGGACCCTGGTCTACAATGAGCAGTTCTTC.